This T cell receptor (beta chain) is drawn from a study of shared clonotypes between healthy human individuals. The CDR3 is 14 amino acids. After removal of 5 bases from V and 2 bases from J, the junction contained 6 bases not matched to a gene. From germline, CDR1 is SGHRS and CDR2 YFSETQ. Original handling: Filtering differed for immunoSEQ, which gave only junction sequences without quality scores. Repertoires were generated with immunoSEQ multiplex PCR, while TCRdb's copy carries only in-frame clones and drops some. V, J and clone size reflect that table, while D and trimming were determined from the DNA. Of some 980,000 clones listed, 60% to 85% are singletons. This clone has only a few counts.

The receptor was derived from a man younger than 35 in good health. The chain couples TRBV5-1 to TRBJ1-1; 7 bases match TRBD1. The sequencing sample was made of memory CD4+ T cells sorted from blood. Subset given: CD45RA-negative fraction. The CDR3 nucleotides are TGCGCCAGCAGGGCGACAGGGAGTAACACTGAAGCTTTCTTT. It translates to CASRATGSNTEAFF.